The clone carrying this TCR beta chain was seen ten or more times. Its specificity is not known. The V gene lost 7 bases and the J gene lost 6 bases, with 19 bases spanning the gap. CDR1 is GTSNPN, CDR2 SVGIG, per germline (reference sequence). The CDR3 extends over 14 amino acids. The sample comes from a study of read filtering for tumor transcriptome and immune sequencing. As for the study in general: TCR-mapped reads were about 3.5 to 10.27 million with IR-seq versus roughly 75 to 1,400 with RNA-seq.

Molecular barcoded adaptors covering alpha/delta and beta/gamma chains were used on around 400 ng RNA. TCRdb fed the reads into MiXCR, producing one record per CDR3 protein. The sample has roughly 93,000 distinct CDR3 sequences, 20% to 25% seen once; the top ten hold about 10%. Study observations and caveats: Sorted CD138-negative bone marrow cells were not purified T cells.

The source of this sequence is a donor at least 40 years old with multiple myeloma. The chain recombines TRBV30 with TRBJ2-1; D possibly uses TRBD1 or TRBD2 (5 bases each). The sequenced sample was a population of CD138-negative cells sorted from bone marrow. For the CDR3, the DNA is TGTGCCTCACGAACAACCGGGACCATCAATGAGCAGTTCTTC. This encodes CASRTTGTINEQFF.